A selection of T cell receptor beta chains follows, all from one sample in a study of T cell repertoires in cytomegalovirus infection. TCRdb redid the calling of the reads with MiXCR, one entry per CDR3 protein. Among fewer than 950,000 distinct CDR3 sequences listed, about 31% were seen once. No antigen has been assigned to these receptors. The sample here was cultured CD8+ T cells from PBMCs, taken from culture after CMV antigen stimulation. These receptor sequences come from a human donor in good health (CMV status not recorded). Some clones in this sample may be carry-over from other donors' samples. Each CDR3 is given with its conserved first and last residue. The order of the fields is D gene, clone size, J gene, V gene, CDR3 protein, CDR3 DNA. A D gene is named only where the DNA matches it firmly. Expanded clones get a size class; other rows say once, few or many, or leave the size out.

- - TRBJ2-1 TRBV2 CASSEAVTSSYNEQFF TGTGCCAGCAGTGAAGCTGTCACGAGCTCCTACAATGAGCAGTTCTTC
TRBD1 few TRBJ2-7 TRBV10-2 CASKTGTGSAEQYF TGCGCCAGCAAAACCGGGACAGGGTCGGCCGAGCAGTACTTC
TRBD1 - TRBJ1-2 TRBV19 CASSPPDGTGAGNNGYTF TGTGCCAGTAGTCCTCCCGATGGGACAGGGGCCGGGAATAATGGCTACACCTTC
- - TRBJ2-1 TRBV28 CASSFRTNLYNEQFF TGTGCCAGCAGTTTTAGGACAAACCTTTACAATGAGCAGTTCTTC
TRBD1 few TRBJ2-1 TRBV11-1 CASSFLRQGTFSSYNEQFF TGTGCCAGCAGCTTCCTTCGACAGGGTACCTTCAGTTCCTACAATGAGCAGTTCTTC
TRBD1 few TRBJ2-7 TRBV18 CASSHPGQGLYEQYF TGTGCCAGCTCACACCCGGGACAGGGTCTTTACGAGCAGTACTTC
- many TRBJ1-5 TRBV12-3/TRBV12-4 CASSSYSGFDNQPQHF TGTGCCAGCAGTTCCTACTCGGGTTTTGACAATCAGCCCCAGCATTTT
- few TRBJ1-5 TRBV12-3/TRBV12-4 CASSFLVQAYSNQPQHF TGTGCCAGCAGTTTCCTGGTACAGGCTTATAGCAATCAGCCCCAGCATTTT
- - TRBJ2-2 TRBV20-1 CSARDYAANTGELFF TGCAGTGCTAGAGATTACGCAGCGAACACCGGGGAGCTGTTTTTT
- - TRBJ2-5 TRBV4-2 CASSQRTLGREKETQYF TGTGCCAGCAGCCAACGTACTCTGGGACGGGAAAAAGAGACCCAGTACTTC